This T cell receptor (beta chain) was recovered during a study of blood T cell repertoires in COVID-19. Background on the study: Samples of COVID-19 (acute and convalescent) were obtained from the United States, Italy and Spain. T cells, B-cell-depleted T cells, or PBMCs provided the cDNA or gDNA that served as material.

Original data processing: Nucleated cell number was recorded as an estimate derived from reference gene primer amplification. Sequencing used immunoSEQ multiplex PCR; TCRdb keeps in-frame clones, though not all of them. From that table come the V and J calls and clone size; the DNA was used to work out D and trimming. The sample shows about 300,000 clones, 87% of them seen only once. CDR3 length: 15 residues. V shed 5 bases and J 1 base; nucleotides not matched to a gene: 6. Per the germline V gene, CDR1 is MDHEN and CDR2 is SYDVKM. The source material was peripheral blood. The chain carries TRBV28 and TRBJ2-3, with 7 bases identical to TRBD1. This TCR derives from a man younger than 35 with active or convalescent COVID-19. In DNA form, the CDR3 reads TGTGCCAGCAGTGCGACAGGGCAGGGCACAGATACGCAGTATTTT. Protein product: CASSATGQGTDTQYF.